This T cell receptor beta chain was sequenced in a study of control samples from healthy donors and cancer patients. The repertoire was sequenced with immunoSEQ multiplex PCR; TCRdb's copy has only in-frame clones and lacks some. The sample yields about 160,000 clones, roughly 89% seen once. With respect to this clone: A junction end diverges from the germline sequence, so it may reflect a read error.

Material: blood. This receptor was taken from a man younger than 40 in good health.

The CDR3 here is CASSQGFTGGDGYTF. Here the CDR3 DNA reads TGTGCCAGCAGTCAAGGGTTCACAGGAGGCGATGGCTACACCTTC. The gene calls are TRBV3-1 (or the pseudogene TRBV3-2) and TRBJ1-2; tentatively, D is TRBD1 (5 bases). Germline V CDR1 and CDR2: LGHDT, YNNKEL (reference sequence). This CDR3 is 15 amino acids long.